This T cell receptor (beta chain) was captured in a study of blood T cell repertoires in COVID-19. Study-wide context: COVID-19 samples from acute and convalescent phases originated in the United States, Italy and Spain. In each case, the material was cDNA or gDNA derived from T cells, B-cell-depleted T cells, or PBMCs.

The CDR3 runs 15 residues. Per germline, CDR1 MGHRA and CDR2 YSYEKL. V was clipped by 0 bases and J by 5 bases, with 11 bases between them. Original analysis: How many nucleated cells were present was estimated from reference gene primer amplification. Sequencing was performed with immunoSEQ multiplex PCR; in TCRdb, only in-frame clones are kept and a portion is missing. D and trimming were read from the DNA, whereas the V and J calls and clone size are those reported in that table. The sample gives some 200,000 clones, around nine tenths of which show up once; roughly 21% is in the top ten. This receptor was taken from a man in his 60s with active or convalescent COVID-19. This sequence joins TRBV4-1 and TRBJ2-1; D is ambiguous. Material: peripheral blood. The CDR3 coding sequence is TGCGCCAGCAGCCAAGAGCCCTCGGTCCACAATGAGCAGTTCTTC. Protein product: CASSQEPSVHNEQFF.